This TCR beta chain was retrieved from a study of cytomegalovirus exposure and HLA in healthy donors. Vbeta (60) and Jbeta (13) primers were used in the PCR. TCRdb's table, derived via immunoSEQ multiplex PCR, lists solely in-frame clones and lacks some. This table holds under 200,000 clones, 68% found once. Regarding this clone: Antigen specificity is unknown.

Study conclusions and caveats: Cytomegalovirus association was assigned to some 160 TCR beta chains. It was reported that the classifier diagnosed cytomegalovirus status with high specificity and sensitivity in both the original and validation cohorts.

Per germline, CDR1 SGHVS and CDR2 FNYEAQ. Trimming pared 5 bases from V and 0 bases from J, leaving 10 bases between. The CDR3 consists of 14 residues. This clonotype was sampled from a woman aged 40-49 years in good health and CMV-seropositive. Sequencing input: PBMCs. The J gene is TRBJ1-1, the V gene TRBV7-6; no firm D call. The CDR3 sequence: CASSPGSMNTEAFF. CDR3 in DNA: TGTGCCAGCAGCCCCGGGTCCATGAACACTGAAGCTTTCTTT.